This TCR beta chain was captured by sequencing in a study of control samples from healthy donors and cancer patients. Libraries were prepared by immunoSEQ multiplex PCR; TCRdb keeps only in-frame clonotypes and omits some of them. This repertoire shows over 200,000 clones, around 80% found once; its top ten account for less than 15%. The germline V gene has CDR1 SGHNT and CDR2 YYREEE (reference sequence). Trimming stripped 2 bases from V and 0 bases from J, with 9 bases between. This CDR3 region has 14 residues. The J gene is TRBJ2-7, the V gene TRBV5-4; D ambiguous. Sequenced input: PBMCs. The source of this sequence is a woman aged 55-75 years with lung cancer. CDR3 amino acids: CASSFRESSYEQYF. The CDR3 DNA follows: TGTGCCAGCAGCTTTCGTGAGAGCTCCTACGAGCAGTACTTC.